This passage covers 10 T cell receptor beta chains from one sample sequenced in a study of blood T cell repertoires in COVID-19 (dated by TCRdb to the early 2020s). Libraries were built with the immunoSEQ multiplex PCR assay. Imported from immuneACCESS, the table was reduced by TCRdb to in-frame sequences with V and J called. These copies leave out some clones; in studies compared against another copy, an unresolved V gene accounts for under half, and the cause of the remainder is not known. Here the sample has roughly 200,000 clones; less than 90% occur a single time. Clones ranked in the top ten supply under 12% of the sample. Specimen: peripheral blood. These receptor sequences come from a woman older than 75 with COVID-19, enrolled during active disease.

The rearrangement links TRBV19 to TRBJ1-5; 8 nucleotides line up with TRBD1. Germline CDR1 reads LNHDA; CDR2 reads SQIVND (reference sequence). Losses at the gene ends were 6 bases for V and 4 bases for J; bases not matched to a gene: 14. The CDR3 loop spans 17 amino acids. The CDR3 loop reads CASRGTFGTGGNQPQHF. The CDR3 DNA is TGTGCCAGTAGGGGGACGTTTGGGACAGGAGGAAATCAGCCCCAGCATTTT.

The chain employs TRBV3-1 (or the pseudogene TRBV3-2) and TRBJ1-3; perhaps TRBD1 as D (6 bases). Germline V gives CDR1 LGHDT, CDR2 YNNKEL (reference sequence). The CDR3 has 17 amino acids. V dropped 0 bases and J dropped 0 bases, with 12 bases sitting between them. The CDR3 loop reads CASSQDGGGYSGNTIYF. Written as DNA, the CDR3 is TGTGCCAGCAGCCAAGATGGGGGGGGCTACTCTGGAAACACCATATATTTT.

The J gene is TRBJ2-7, the V gene TRBV18, with TRBD1 identical over 10 bases. The CDR3 totals 15 residues. The germline V gene has CDR1 KGHSH and CDR2 LQKENI. V shed 4 bases and J 4 bases; nucleotides not matched to a gene: 7. The CDR3 loop reads CASSQPGQGYYEQYF. The CDR3 nucleotides read TGTGCCAGCTCACAGCCGGGACAGGGGTATTACGAGCAGTACTTC. The entire variable domain, with the rest obtained from reference TRBV18 and TRBJ2-7, is as follows: NAGVMQNPRHLVRRRGQEARLRCSPMKGHSHVYWYRQLPEEGLKFMVYLQKENIIDESGMPKERFSAEFPKEGPSILRIQQVVRGDSAAYFCASSQPGQGYYEQYFGPGTRLTVT.

This rearrangement joins TRBV10-2 to TRBJ1-1, with D possibly matching TRBD1 (5 bases). The CDR3 has 15 residues. Germline V gene lookup returns CDR1 WSHSY and CDR2 SAAADI. The ends were cut back, 4 bases at V and 2 bases at J, with 14 bases in the middle. For the CDR3, the DNA is TGCGCCAGCAGTGGGGGCAGGGCCGAAAACACTGAAGCTTTCTTT. It translates to CASSGGRAENTEAFF.

The V call is TRBV7-2, the J call TRBJ2-6, with 9 bases that match TRBD1. This CDR3 has 16 residues. J was trimmed by 0 bases and V by 5 bases; bases with no gene match: 2. The germline V gene has CDR1 SGHTA and CDR2 FQGNSA. CDR3 sequence (DNA): TGTGCCAGCAGCATGACAGGGGGCTCTGGGGCCAACGTCCTGACTTTC. As protein: CASSMTGGSGANVLTF.

This clone was observed a few times. CDR3 loop: CASSVRRSLQDGYTF. CDR3 nucleotides: TGTGCCAGCAGCGTCCGCCGGTCTCTCCAAGATGGCTACACCTTC. The chain combines TRBV28 with TRBJ1-2, with D unclear. Germline V gives CDR1 MDHEN, CDR2 SYDVKM. The ends were cut back, 6 bases at V and 6 bases at J, with 20 bases in the middle. The CDR3 loop spans 15 amino acids.

This chain joins TRBV28 and TRBJ1-3; 10 positions match TRBD1. Germline values: CDR1 MDHEN, CDR2 SYDVKM. After removal of 7 bases from V and 5 bases from J, the junction contained 11 bases not matched to a gene. This CDR3 is 16 amino acids long. CDR3 sequence reads: CASIAAPGQGRNTIYF. CDR3 nucleotides: TGTGCCAGCATCGCCGCCCCGGGACAGGGGAGAAACACCATATATTTT.

CDR3 in DNA: TGTGCCAGCAGTTACCTTGGACAGGGGCGGCCCTACGAGCAGTACTTC. It codes for CASSYLGQGRPYEQYF. V usage is TRBV28 and J usage is TRBJ2-7, with 9 bases matching TRBD1. Germline V gene sequence: CDR1 MDHEN, CDR2 SYDVKM. The trim removed 4 bases at V and 2 bases at J, leaving 9 bases unmatched. The CDR3 has 16 residues.

This chain joins TRBV6-5 and TRBJ1-1; TRBD1 agrees at 9 bases. The germline V gene encodes CDR1 MNHEY and CDR2 SVGAGI. This CDR3 has 15 residues. After removal of 6 bases from V and 4 bases from J, the junction contained 9 bases not matched to a gene. CDR3 DNA: TGTGCCAGCAGCATGGGCGGGACAGGGACCACTGAAGCTTTCTTT. Its translation: CASSMGGTGTTEAFF.

V usage is TRBV30 and J usage is TRBJ1-1; no clear D gene. CDR1 is GTSNPN and CDR2 is SVGIG in the germline V gene (reference sequence). This CDR3 region has 11 residues. V was pared by 5 bases and J by 3 bases, with 7 bases between. CDR3 protein: CAWQRDTEAFF. The CDR3, as DNA: TGTGCCTGGCAGAGGGACACTGAAGCTTTCTTT.